Sequencing of this TCR beta chain was carried out in a study of blood T cell repertoires in COVID-19. Study-level information: COVID-19 samples, acute and convalescent, were from the United States, Italy and Spain. Sample material is recorded as cDNA or gDNA derived from T cells, B-cell-depleted T cells, or PBMCs.

As handled by the study authors: Quantification of nucleated cells was approximated via reference gene primer amplification. Profiled with immunoSEQ multiplex PCR; TCRdb holds only in-frame clones, not every one. The V and J calls and the clone size are those of that table, but D and trimming were determined from the DNA. The sample has 150,000 or so clones, around 88% seen once; the top ten hold about 4.7%. In germline, CDR1 is MDHEN, CDR2 SYDVKM. Between the trimmed V and J ends, which lost 3 bases and 5 bases, there was a span of 14 bases. This CDR3 spans 15 amino acids. The chain couples TRBV28 to TRBJ1-5; possible D gene TRBD1, 5 bases. The TCR sequence derives from a human donor in a cohort sampled during active COVID-19. The sequenced material came from peripheral blood. The CDR3 region is CASSFQGLGDQPQHF. Written as DNA, the CDR3 is TGTGCCAGCAGTTTTCAGGGCCTCGGCGATCAGCCCCAGCATTTT.